Listed here is a single T cell receptor (beta chain). The data were taken from a study of blood T cell repertoires in COVID-19. The CDR3 is made up of 15 amino acids. Losses at the gene ends were 3 bases for V and 7 bases for J; bases not matched to a gene: 9. Germline assignment: CDR1 MNHNY and CDR2 SVGAGI (reference sequence). The data were produced by immunoSEQ multiplex PCR, yet TCRdb's version contains in-frame clones alone and is incomplete. The profile shows 250,000 to 300,000 clones, around 90% of them singletons. The rearrangement joins TRBV6-6 to TRBJ2-1, with 7 nucleotides matching TRBD1. This receptor was taken from a woman in her 30s with acute or convalescent COVID-19. Sequences were obtained from peripheral blood. CDR3 coding DNA: TGTGCCAGCAGTTATAGGGACAGCTCCAGGAATGAGCAGTTCTTC. As protein: CASSYRDSSRNEQFF.